The TCR beta chain described here comes from a study of blood T cell repertoires in COVID-19 (dated by TCRdb to 2020 to 2021). Describing the broader study: Samples from collaborators originated in the United States, Italy and Spain and spanned both the acute and convalescent phases of COVID-19. The material from the prospective study consisted of cDNA or gDNA derived from T cells, B-cell-depleted T cells, or PBMCs. The dataset comprised deeply sampled blood TCRbeta repertoires from subjects exposed to, actively infected with, or recovered from COVID-19. The repertoires were released in a freely available public database intended as a resource for research on the immune response to SARS-CoV-2. Samples were obtained from the ongoing ImmuneRACE study (first 160 participants) and from about 1,300 subjects provided by 6 global collaborators. Nearly every sample came with metadata listing a de-identified subject ID, COVID-19 status, age in years and sex. Where available, HLA class I and class II types were taken from metadata supplied by the sample provider and were not determined by assay-based typing.

TCRbeta CDR3 regions were amplified from genomic DNA by means of the immunoSEQ Assay, a bias-controlled multiplex PCR. The study's own analysis went as follows. The number of nucleated cells in each sample was estimated from the amplification of reference gene primers within the assay. Sequence reads were collapsed and filtered to measure the absolute abundance of every unique TCRbeta CDR3 rearrangement. Productive Simpson clonality was computed per sample as the square root of Simpson's diversity index over productive rearrangements. The table comes from immuneACCESS by way of TCRdb, which keeps in-frame sequences with V and J called. Part of the clones is missing from these tables; in studies checked, under half for an unresolved V gene and the rest for unknown reasons. The V and J calls and clone size are taken from that table; D and trimming were inferred from the DNA. The sample has more than 80,000 clones on record, approximately 87% of them singletons. Less than 2% of the sample lies in the top ten.

The paper's findings and limits, for the study overall: The quantity of clinical and demographic metadata differed by source and by participant and was supplied without curation.

Trimming costs V 0 bases and J 2 bases, and their ends lie 9 bases apart. CDR1 and CDR2, per the germline V gene (reference sequence), are LGHDT and YNNKEL. Including cysteine and phenylalanine, the CDR3 has 15 amino acids. Only CDR3 DNA is held: 45 bases, read in frame from base 1. On this clone itself: There is no known antigen for this receptor. There are no base qualities to consult, and no much larger clone falls within one base.

Each collaborating institution followed its own protocols to collect whole blood in K2EDTA tubes. For TCRbeta analysis, collaborators shipped samples as frozen whole blood, isolated PBMCs, or DNA extracted from either of those sample types. This receptor was taken from a human donor with active COVID-19. The donor label of this sample is uncertain. Material: peripheral blood. Rearrangement joined TRBV3-1 (or the pseudogene TRBV3-2) to TRBJ2-3; the D gene cannot be named for sure. Here the CDR3 is given as CASSQDLAHTDTQYF. The DNA reads as follows: TGTGCCAGCAGCCAAGATTTGGCCCACACAGATACGCAGTATTTT.